These 22 T cell receptor beta chains share one sample of origin, sequenced in a study of shared clonotypes between healthy human individuals. TCRdb's copy holds only in-frame clones and misses some; the assay was immunoSEQ multiplex PCR. Here the sample spans approximately 2,200,000 clones, about 92% being singletons. CD45RO negativity and positive selection for CCR7 defined naive CD8 cells, a population that excluded terminally differentiated effector memory CD45RA+ cells. Sequencing was performed on naive CD8+ T cells from PBMCs. The origin of the receptors is a man younger than 30 in good health. Some clones in this sample may be carry-over from other donors' samples.

This chain uses TRBV25-1 with TRBJ1-1, with TRBD1 matching over 8 bases. After removal of 4 bases from V and 0 bases from J, the junction contained 7 bases not matched to a gene. Germline loops: CDR1 MGHDK, CDR2 SYGVNS. The CDR3 consists of 16 residues. The CDR3 spells CASSGTGSLLNTEAFF. CDR3 in DNA: TGTGCCAGCAGTGGGACAGGGTCTCTATTGAACACTGAAGCTTTCTTT.

The chain combines TRBV27 with TRBJ2-3, with D perhaps matching TRBD1 (5 bases). V was trimmed by 0 bases and J by 2 bases, leaving 9 bases between them. CDR3 length: 15 residues. Germline assignment: CDR1 MNHEY and CDR2 SMNVEV (reference sequence). This CDR3 reads CASSLSIRDTDTQYF. In DNA, the CDR3 is TGTGCCAGCAGTTTATCGATCAGGGACACAGATACGCAGTATTTT.

The rearrangement links TRBV5-1 to TRBJ2-2, with TRBD1 matching over 7 bases. V was clipped by 6 bases and J by 5 bases; unmatched bases: 4. The germline V gene has CDR1 SGHRS and CDR2 YFSETQ. CDR3 length: 13 amino acids. This CDR3 is CASTPTGTGELFF. The CDR3 region has the DNA TGCGCCAGCACCCCGACAGGGACCGGGGAGCTGTTTTTT.

The V call is TRBV11-2, the J call TRBJ2-7, with TRBD2 identical over 14 bases. Germline values: CDR1 SGHAT, CDR2 FQNNGV. The CDR3 extends over 14 amino acids. Unmatched junction bases numbered 2, after V lost 6 bases and J lost 4 bases. The CDR3: CASRGLAGEYEQYF. The DNA of the CDR3 is TGTGCCAGCAGGGGACTAGCGGGAGAGTACGAGCAGTACTTC.

This sequence joins TRBV6-5 and TRBJ1-2, with unresolved D. The CDR3 has 15 residues. The germline V gene has CDR1 MNHEY and CDR2 SVGAGI. Trimming removed 6 bases from V and 6 bases from J, with 20 bases in between. The CDR3 reads CASSDRRGSANGYTF. CDR3 DNA sequence: TGTGCCAGCAGCGACCGGCGCGGCTCCGCCAATGGCTACACCTTC.

The genes are TRBV9 and TRBJ1-1, with D maybe TRBD1 (6 bases). Germline CDR1 and CDR2: SGDLS and YYNGEE. V was trimmed by 0 bases and J by 5 bases, leaving 11 bases between them. CDR3 length: 14 amino acids. Here the CDR3 reads CASSVGQGRTEAFF. DNA for the CDR3: TGTGCCAGCAGCGTAGGGCAGGGGCGGACTGAAGCTTTCTTT.

The chain combines TRBV27 with TRBJ2-4, with 11 bases matching TRBD2. V shed 6 bases and J 4 bases; nucleotides not matched to a gene: 5. CDR3 length: 15 amino acids. Germline lookup yields CDR1 MNHEY and CDR2 SMNVEV (reference sequence). CDR3 region: CASRTSGMVKNIQYF. The DNA for the CDR3 is TGTGCCAGCAGGACTAGCGGGATGGTGAAAAACATTCAGTACTTC.

The chain recombines TRBV6-1 with TRBJ2-7; TRBD2 matches 9 bases. This CDR3 is built from 17 residues. Looked up from germline, CDR1 is MNHNS and CDR2 is SASEGT. Trimming removed 2 bases from V and 3 bases from J; junction bases left unmatched: 11. The CDR3: CASSEWVPAGGLYEQYF. CDR3 DNA sequence: TGTGCCAGCAGTGAATGGGTTCCAGCGGGAGGACTCTACGAGCAGTACTTC.

The rearrangement links TRBV4-3 to TRBJ1-2; 10 bases match TRBD1. Trimming cost V 2 bases and J 4 bases; bases outside gene matches: 4. The germline gives CDR1 LGHNA, CDR2 YSLEER. The CDR3 spans 15 residues. The CDR3 nucleotides are TGCGCCAGCAGCCAAACCGGGACAGGGGTCTATGGCTACACCTTC. Translation: CASSQTGTGVYGYTF.

The rearrangement uses TRBV28 and TRBJ2-7; 10 bases line up with TRBD1. V was pared by 0 bases and J by 3 bases, with 5 bases of the junction left unmatched. Germline V gene lookup returns CDR1 MDHEN and CDR2 SYDVKM. The CDR3 has 16 residues. In DNA, the CDR3 is TGTGCCAGCAGTTTATGGGGACAGGGGACCTACTACGAGCAGTACTTC. Translated, it gives CASSLWGQGTYYEQYF. Together with reference TRBV28 and TRBJ2-7, the CDR3 gives the full variable domain: DVKVTQSSRYLVKRTGEKVFLECVQDMDHENMFWYRQDPGLGLRLIYFSYDVKMKEKGDIPEGYSVSREKKERFSLILESASTNQTSMYLCASSLWGQGTYYEQYFGPGTRLTVT.

V usage is TRBV4-2 and J usage is TRBJ1-1, with D unresolved. This CDR3 is 15 amino acids long. V lost 1 base and J lost 0, with 9 bases in between. Germline V gives CDR1 LGHNA, CDR2 YNFKEQ. CDR3 sequence (DNA): TGTGCCAGCAGCCAAGTAGAAAGCATGAACACTGAAGCTTTCTTT. Its translation: CASSQVESMNTEAFF.

This clone was seen a handful of times. V is TRBV9 and J is TRBJ2-1; 7 bases are shared with TRBD2. The CDR3 is 14 residues long. CDR1 is SGDLS, CDR2 YYNGEE, per germline. After removal of 0 bases from V and 6 bases from J, the junction contained 3 bases not matched to a gene. CDR3 in DNA: TGTGCCAGCAGCGTAGGGACTAGAAGCAATGAGCAGTTCTTC. This translates into CASSVGTRSNEQFF.

The CDR3 reads CASSQHRGGPETQYF. In nucleotides, the CDR3 is TGTGCCAGCAGCCAACACCGGGGAGGGCCAGAGACCCAGTACTTC. The chain combines TRBV9 with TRBJ2-5, with 7 bases fitting TRBD2. The CDR3 loop spans 15 amino acids. With 4 bases clipped from V and 4 bases from J, the junction kept 10 bases outside the gene matches. Germline V lookup: CDR1 SGDLS, CDR2 YYNGEE.

V is TRBV7-3 and J is TRBJ2-2; TRBD1 matches at 8 bases. There are 15 residues in the CDR3. Looked up from germline, CDR1 is SGHTA and CDR2 is FQGTGA. V was pared by 4 bases and J by 4 bases, with 5 bases of the junction left unmatched. The CDR3 loop is CASSSPTGGTGELFF. The CDR3 bases are TGTGCCAGCAGCTCCCCCACAGGGGGCACCGGGGAGCTGTTTTTT.

Written as DNA, the CDR3 is TGTGCCAGCAGTCCGGGGGGCACCCAGTACTTC. It codes for CASSPGGTQYF. V and J are TRBV5-6 and TRBJ2-5; TRBD2 might be the D (7 bases). The germline gives CDR1 SGHDT, CDR2 YYEEEE. The CDR3 has 11 amino acids. Trimming pared 5 bases from V and 8 bases from J, leaving 10 bases between.

A remark on this clone: This specimen includes other DNA sequences encoding the same CDR3. The rearrangement uses TRBV18 and TRBJ2-7; D gene ambiguous. Germline CDR1 reads KGHSH; CDR2 reads LQKENI. The CDR3 sequence is 13 residues long. With 3 bases removed from V and 4 bases from J, the gap between germline ends came to 10 bases. This chain's CDR3 is CASSPLDSYEQYF. Written as DNA, the CDR3 is TGTGCCAGCTCACCCCTCGACTCTTACGAGCAGTACTTC. Filled out from reference TRBV18 and TRBJ2-7, the complete variable domain reads NAGVMQNPRHLVRRRGQEARLRCSPMKGHSHVYWYRQLPEEGLKFMVYLQKENIIDESGMPKERFSAEFPKEGPSILRIQQVVRGDSAAYFCASSPLDSYEQYFGPGTRLTVT.

The chain employs TRBV4-1 and TRBJ2-7, with TRBD1 matching over 12 bases. There are 16 residues in the CDR3. V shed 1 base, J shed 4 bases, and the junction held 5 bases outside the gene matches. Germline-derived CDR1 and CDR2 are MGHRA and YSYEKL. The CDR3 DNA sequence: TGCGCCAGCAGCCAAGGGCCGGGACAGGGGGCGTACGAGCAGTACTTC. Translated: CASSQGPGQGAYEQYF.

The genes are TRBV9 and TRBJ2-5; 8 bases match TRBD2. The germline gives CDR1 SGDLS, CDR2 YYNGEE. V lost 6 bases and J lost 4; bases outside the gene matches: 8. CDR3 length: 14 amino acids. The CDR3 reads CASTPGGRGETQYF. The DNA for the CDR3 is TGTGCCAGCACACCGGGGGGGCGAGGAGAGACCCAGTACTTC.

J is TRBJ2-3 and V is TRBV19; TRBD2 might be the D (5 bases). Trimming left V 5 bases short and J 5 bases short, with 8 bases between. This CDR3 is built from 12 residues. Germline CDR1 LNHDA, CDR2 SQIVND (reference sequence). In nucleotides, the CDR3 is TGTGCCAGTAGTTTGGGGAGAGATACGCAGTATTTT. It specifies CASSLGRDTQYF.

This clone was found once. J is TRBJ1-4 and V is TRBV11-2; D is ambiguous. Germline values: CDR1 SGHAT, CDR2 FQNNGV. The CDR3 is made up of 16 amino acids. Trimming pared 5 bases from V and 6 bases from J, leaving 19 bases between. CDR3 loop: CASSPFSAVGDEKLFF. For the CDR3, the DNA is TGTGCCAGCAGCCCCTTTAGCGCCGTTGGGGATGAAAAACTGTTTTTT. Together with reference TRBV11-2 and TRBJ1-4, the CDR3 gives the full variable domain: EAGVAQSPRYKIIEKRQSVAFWCNPISGHATLYWYQQILGQGPKLLIQFQNNGVVDDSQLPKDRFSAERLKGVDSTLKIQPAKLEDSAVYLCASSPFSAVGDEKLFFGSGTQLSVL.

V is TRBV28 and J is TRBJ1-2; D uncertain. Per germline, CDR1 MDHEN and CDR2 SYDVKM. Trimming removed 5 bases at V and 4 bases at J, with 14 bases between. This CDR3 is 14 amino acids long. CDR3 sequence reads: CASSPMDGTYGYTF. CDR3 nucleotides: TGTGCCAGCAGTCCCATGGACGGAACCTATGGCTACACCTTC.

The genes are TRBV27 and TRBJ1-1; the D gene is possibly TRBD1 (5 bases). Trimming left V 5 bases short and J 5 bases short, with 15 bases between. Germline lookup yields CDR1 MNHEY and CDR2 SMNVEV (reference sequence). The CDR3 contains 14 residues. CDR3 amino acids: CASSLGRVSTEAFF. DNA for the CDR3: TGTGCCAGCAGTCTAGGCAGGGTTTCTACTGAAGCTTTCTTT.